Following are 22 T cell receptor beta chains from one sample sequenced in a study of blood T cell repertoires in COVID-19. Assay used: immunoSEQ multiplex PCR; TCRdb lists only in-frame clones, some missing. The sample lists fewer than 200,000 clones; approximately 86% were seen once. The source material was peripheral blood. Receptor source: a woman aged 45-60 years with acute or convalescent COVID-19.

The chain uses TRBV3-1 (or the pseudogene TRBV3-2) and TRBJ2-7; 7 bases map to TRBD2. The CDR3 has 15 amino acids. Germline V lookup: CDR1 LGHDT, CDR2 YNNKEL (reference sequence). V lost 1 base, J lost 4 bases, and 7 bases stayed unmatched. The CDR3 sequence: CASSQARTSAYEQYF. Here the CDR3 DNA reads TGTGCCAGCAGCCAAGCGAGGACTAGTGCATACGAGCAGTACTTC.

This clone was seen once. The genes are TRBV2 and TRBJ1-1; TRBD1 is a possible D gene (6 bases). The CDR3 extends over 14 amino acids. The V end was cut by 4 bases, the J end by 6 bases, with 15 bases between. CDR1 is SNHLY, CDR2 FYNNEI, per germline. The CDR3 DNA reads as TGTGCCAGCAGTGCGCCCCAGGGACAACCTGAAGCTTTCTTT. Protein sequence: CASSAPQGQPEAFF.

J is TRBJ1-1 and V is TRBV5-5; D is perhaps TRBD1 (5 bases). Trimming cost V 0 bases and J 0 bases, with 15 bases left between them. This CDR3 comprises 17 residues. CDR1 and CDR2 (germline): SGHKS, YYEKEE (reference sequence). CDR3 loop: CASSLAGVFMVNTEAFF. The CDR3 DNA sequence: TGTGCCAGCAGCTTGGCGGGGGTATTTATGGTGAACACTGAAGCTTTCTTT.

The chain has TRBV6-6 and TRBJ1-1, with D perhaps matching TRBD1 (6 bases). V lost 10 bases and J 0 bases, leaving 12 bases between the germline ends. The CDR3 sequence is 13 residues long. CDR1 and CDR2 from the germline V gene are MNHNY and SVGAGI (reference sequence). The CDR3 coding sequence is TGTGCCACCTACGACAGGTTGAACACTGAAGCTTTCTTT. Protein: CATYDRLNTEAFF.

The rearrangement links TRBV6-5 to TRBJ2-5; D perhaps matches TRBD1 (6 bases). Germline V CDR1 and CDR2: MNHEY, SVGAGI. The V and J ends lost 0 bases and 5 bases respectively, with 7 bases between them. There are 13 residues in the CDR3. The CDR3 loop is CASSYSTGETQYF. The CDR3 bases are TGTGCCAGCAGTTACTCTACAGGGGAGACCCAGTACTTC.

The V and J genes are TRBV9 and TRBJ2-1; D is ambiguous. V shed 4 bases and J shed 4 bases, with 12 bases lying between them. CDR3 size: 14 residues. Germline V gives CDR1 SGDLS, CDR2 YYNGEE. Written as DNA, the CDR3 is TGTGCCAGCAGCCTCGAGGCTCTTTACAATGAGCAGTTCTTC. It encodes CASSLEALYNEQFF.

The V call is TRBV6-9, the J call TRBJ2-7; 8 positions agree with TRBD1. The V gene end was trimmed by 5 bases and the J gene end by 4 bases; junction bases not matched to a gene: 10. Germline-derived CDR1 and CDR2 are MNHGY and SVAAGI. This CDR3 spans 15 amino acids. CDR3 sequence (DNA): TGTGCCAGCAGTCCTTTTTGTCACAGGGGGTACGAGCAGTACTTC. Translation: CASSPFCHRGYEQYF.

The chain combines TRBV10-3 with TRBJ2-3; no reliable D call. The V gene's germline CDR1 is ENHRY and CDR2 SYGVKD. Trimming shortened V by 11 bases and J by 1 base, and 7 bases separated the two germline ends. This CDR3 spans 11 amino acids. CDR3 sequence: CASTGTDTQYF. In DNA, the CDR3 is TGTGCCTCCACGGGCACAGATACGCAGTATTTT.

This sequence joins TRBV28 and TRBJ1-1; D uncertain. CDR1 is MDHEN and CDR2 is SYDVKM in the germline V gene. The CDR3 runs to 13 residues. V dropped 1 base and J dropped 5 bases, with 8 bases sitting between them. CDR3: CASSLSGRTEAFF. The CDR3 region has the DNA TGTGCCAGCAGTTTATCGGGGAGGACTGAAGCTTTCTTT.

This chain joins TRBV4-3 and TRBJ2-1; 11 bases align to TRBD2. CDR1 is LGHNA, CDR2 YSLEER, per germline. This CDR3 contains 18 residues. V lost 4 bases to trimming and J lost 5 bases; unmatched junction nucleotides: 13. CDR3 protein: CASSPWLSGTSGNNEQFF. CDR3 bases: TGCGCCAGCAGCCCCTGGCTCTCCGGGACTAGCGGTAACAATGAGCAGTTCTTC.

In its sample, this clone was seen once. V is TRBV11-2 and J is TRBJ1-2; no definite D call. This CDR3 has 15 residues. V was pared by 4 bases and J by 1 base, with 13 bases between. Germline V gives CDR1 SGHAT, CDR2 FQNNGV. The CDR3 here is CASSYQPTNNYGYTF. CDR3 DNA sequence: TGTGCCAGCAGCTACCAACCCACTAATAACTATGGCTACACCTTC.

V gene TRBV29-1 combines with J gene TRBJ2-5; 9 bases map to TRBD1. Germline V lookup: CDR1 SQVTM, CDR2 ANQGSEA. V gave up 6 bases and J gave up 4 bases; unmatched junction bases: 3. The CDR3 runs 12 residues. CDR3 in amino acids: CSVRTGAETQYF. In DNA form, the CDR3 reads TGCAGCGTCCGGACAGGGGCAGAGACCCAGTACTTC.

DNA of the CDR3: TGTGCCAGCAGCCAAGATCCCAGGGCTTACGTCGGGGAGCTGTTTTTT. Amino acid sequence: CASSQDPRAYVGELFF. V gene TRBV3-1 (or the pseudogene TRBV3-2) combines with J gene TRBJ2-2, with a weak D call TRBD1 (5 bases). The CDR3 has 16 residues. Germline CDR1 reads LGHDT; CDR2 reads YNNKEL (reference sequence). The V gene lost 0 bases and the J gene lost 7 bases, with 15 bases spanning the gap.

V is TRBV12-3 or TRBV12-4 and J is TRBJ1-4; D is undetermined. V was clipped by 3 bases and J by 6 bases, with 5 bases between them. This CDR3 contains 12 residues. CDR3 sequence (DNA): TGTGCCAGCAGTTTCACAGATGAAAAACTGTTTTTT. The encoded protein is CASSFTDEKLFF.

The chain is built from TRBV5-6 and TRBJ1-2; a weak D match, TRBD1 (5 bases). CDR3 length: 16 amino acids. Per germline, CDR1 SGHDT and CDR2 YYEEEE. V was clipped by 4 bases and J by 5 bases, with 21 bases between them. The CDR3 nucleotides are TGTGCCAGCAGCCCGAGCGGGGCCATTAGACAGTATGGCTACACCTTC. It specifies CASSPSGAIRQYGYTF.

V usage is TRBV7-9 and J usage is TRBJ1-1; D not certain. This CDR3 is built from 13 residues. Germline V CDR1 and CDR2: SEHNR, FQNEAQ (reference sequence). V lost 5 bases, J lost 1 base, and 8 bases lay in between. The CDR3 DNA follows: TGTGCCAGCAGCACCTCAGGGAACACTGAAGCTTTCTTT. Amino acids: CASSTSGNTEAFF. Variable domain in full (rest from reference TRBV7-9 and TRBJ1-1): DTGVSQNPRHKITKRGQNVTFRCDPISEHNRLYWYRQTLGQGPEFLTYFQNEAQLEKSRLLSDRFSAERPKGSFSTLEIQRTEQGDSAMYLCASSTSGNTEAFFGQGTRLTVV.

The chain employs TRBV11-3 and TRBJ1-1; a weak D match, TRBD1 (5 bases). This CDR3 has 14 amino acids. Trimming shortened V by 3 bases and J by 1 base, and 9 bases separated the two germline ends. CDR1 is SGHNT and CDR2 is YENEEA in the germline V gene. CDR3 in amino acids: CASSLQGENTEAFF. The DNA of the CDR3 is TGTGCCAGCAGCTTGCAGGGTGAGAACACTGAAGCTTTCTTT.

This clone appeared a few times. The chain is built from TRBV7-3 and TRBJ1-1, with a possible D match to TRBD1 (6 bases). With 4 bases removed from V and 0 bases from J, the gap between germline ends came to 18 bases. Germline loops: CDR1 SGHTA, CDR2 FQGTGA. CDR3 length: 17 amino acids. The CDR3 DNA sequence: TGTGCCAGCAGCTCAAAGGGTCCAGGGGCTATGAACACTGAAGCTTTCTTT. Residues: CASSSKGPGAMNTEAFF.

The rearrangement joins TRBV10-3 to TRBJ2-7; 8 bases are shared with TRBD2. This CDR3 comprises 15 residues. From germline, CDR1 is ENHRY and CDR2 SYGVKD. The ends lost 8 bases at V and 0 bases at J; junction bases unmatched: 9. CDR3 DNA sequence: TGTGCCATCCGTGGGGGCGGGGGGATCTCCTACGAGCAGTACTTC. This gives the protein CAIRGGGGISYEQYF.

There are a few counts of this clone. This chain uses TRBV7-8 with TRBJ1-5, with unresolved D. V lost 1 base and J 7 bases, leaving 8 bases between the germline ends. The CDR3 covers 13 residues. From germline, CDR1 is SGHVS and CDR2 FQNEAQ. The CDR3: CASSLEGGQPQHF. The CDR3 nucleotides read TGTGCCAGCAGCTTAGAAGGAGGGCAGCCCCAGCATTTT.

The chain carries TRBV5-6 and TRBJ1-1; tentatively, D is TRBD1 (6 bases). Germline-derived CDR1 and CDR2 are SGHDT and YYEEEE. The CDR3 loop spans 16 amino acids. Trimming took 3 bases from V and 5 from J, leaving 20 bases between them. The CDR3 reads CASSSTRGAYDTEAFF. The CDR3 nucleotides are TGTGCCAGCAGCTCGACGCGGGGGGCGTACGATACTGAAGCTTTCTTT. Together with reference TRBV5-6 and TRBJ1-1, the CDR3 gives the full variable domain: DAGVTQSPTHLIKTRGQQVTLRCSPKSGHDTVSWYQQALGQGPQFIFQYYEEEERQRGNFPDRFSGHQFPNYSSELNVNALLLGDSALYLCASSSTRGAYDTEAFFGQGTRLTVV.

The chain uses TRBV10-3 and TRBJ2-7; 8 bases are a match to TRBD2. The trim removed 0 bases at V and 6 bases at J, leaving 10 bases unmatched. The CDR3 runs 16 residues. CDR1 is ENHRY and CDR2 is SYGVKD in the germline V gene. The CDR3 nucleotides are TGTGCCATCAGTGAGTCGTCGTTAGCGGGATGGGGCGAGCAGTACTTC. Translated: CAISESSLAGWGEQYF.